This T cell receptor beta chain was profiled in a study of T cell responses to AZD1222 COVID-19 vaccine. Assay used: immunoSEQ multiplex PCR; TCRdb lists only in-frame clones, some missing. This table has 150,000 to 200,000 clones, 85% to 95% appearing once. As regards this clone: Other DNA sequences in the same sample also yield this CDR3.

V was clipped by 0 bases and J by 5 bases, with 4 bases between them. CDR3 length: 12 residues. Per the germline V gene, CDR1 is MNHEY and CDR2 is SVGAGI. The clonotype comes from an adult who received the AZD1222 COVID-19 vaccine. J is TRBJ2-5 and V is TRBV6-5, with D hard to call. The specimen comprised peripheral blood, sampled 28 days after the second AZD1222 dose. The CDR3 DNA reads TGTGCCAGCAGTTACTCGGGCGAGACCCAGTACTTC. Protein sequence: CASSYSGETQYF.